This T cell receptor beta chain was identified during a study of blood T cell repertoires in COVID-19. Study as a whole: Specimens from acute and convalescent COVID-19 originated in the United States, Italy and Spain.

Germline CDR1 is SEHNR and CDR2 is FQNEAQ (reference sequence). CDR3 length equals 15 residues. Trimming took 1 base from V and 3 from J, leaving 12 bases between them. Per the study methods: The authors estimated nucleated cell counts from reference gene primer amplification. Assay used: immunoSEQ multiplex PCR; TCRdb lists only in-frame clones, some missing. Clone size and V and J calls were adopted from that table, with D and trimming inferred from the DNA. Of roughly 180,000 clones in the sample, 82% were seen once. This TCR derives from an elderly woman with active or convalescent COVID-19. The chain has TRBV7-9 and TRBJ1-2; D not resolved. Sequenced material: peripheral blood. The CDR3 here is CASSLGSASDYGYTF. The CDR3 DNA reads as TGTGCCAGCAGCTTAGGGTCCGCGTCGGACTATGGCTACACCTTC.